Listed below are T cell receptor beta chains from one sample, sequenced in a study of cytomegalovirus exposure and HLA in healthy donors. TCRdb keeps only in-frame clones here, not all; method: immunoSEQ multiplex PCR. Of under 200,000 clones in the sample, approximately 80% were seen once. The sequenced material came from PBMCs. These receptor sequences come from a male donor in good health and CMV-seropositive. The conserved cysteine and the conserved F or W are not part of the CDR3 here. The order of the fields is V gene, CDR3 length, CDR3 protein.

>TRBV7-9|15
ASSRTSGLVGYNEQF
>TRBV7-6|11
ASSERLSGTQY
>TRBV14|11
ASSPQANYGYT
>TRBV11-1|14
ASSAGTTTSTDTQY
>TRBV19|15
ASSKGQGAYGANVLT
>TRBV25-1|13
ASSDAQSHTDTQY
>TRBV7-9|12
ASSFYSVTDTQY
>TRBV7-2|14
ASSLETGYSNQPQH
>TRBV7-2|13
ASSKLAGGSVEQY
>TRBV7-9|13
ASSLLEGGGQPQH
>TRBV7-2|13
ASRASGTTERGQF
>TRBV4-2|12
ASSQGRLNTEAF
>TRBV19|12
ASSMVAQGETQY
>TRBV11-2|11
ASSPSRSNTIY